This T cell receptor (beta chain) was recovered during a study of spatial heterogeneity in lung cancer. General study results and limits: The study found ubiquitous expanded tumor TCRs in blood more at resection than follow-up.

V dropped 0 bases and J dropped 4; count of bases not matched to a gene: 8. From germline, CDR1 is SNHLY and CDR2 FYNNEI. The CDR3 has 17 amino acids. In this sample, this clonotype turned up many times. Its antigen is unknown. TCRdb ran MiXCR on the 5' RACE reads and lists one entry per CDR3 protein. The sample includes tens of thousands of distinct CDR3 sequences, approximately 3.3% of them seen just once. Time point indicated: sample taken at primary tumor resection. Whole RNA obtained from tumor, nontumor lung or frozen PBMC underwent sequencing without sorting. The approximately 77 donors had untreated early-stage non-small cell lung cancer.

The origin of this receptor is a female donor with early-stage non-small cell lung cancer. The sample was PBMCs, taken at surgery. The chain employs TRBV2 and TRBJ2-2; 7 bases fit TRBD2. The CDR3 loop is CASSEAGVAGSTGELFF. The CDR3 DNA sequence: TGTGCCAGCAGTGAAGCCGGAGTAGCGGGCAGCACCGGGGAGCTGTTTTTT.